This T cell receptor beta chain originates from a study of blood T cells in healthy people across ages. General study points: Diversity figures based on one million T cells were deemed too low. As age increased, TCR beta diversity per million T cells fell in a roughly linear fashion. Diversity of TCR beta correlated strongly with naive T cell percentage.

To note about this clonotype: Its antigen is unknown.

This CDR3 has 13 residues. The V end was cut by 4 bases, the J end by 1 base, with 7 bases between. Through a sample-barcoded 5' primer and a J-beta primer mix, a second PCR was run for roughly 6 to 11 cycles. One entry per CDR3 protein, called by TCRdb with MiXCR from the 5' RACE reads. The sample records under 700,000 distinct CDR3 sequences, around 24% being singletons. This sample also appeared in a second study, on T cells of mothers and their children. As that report states: Six or seven children and their three healthy Caucasian mothers were the donors.

The chain combines TRBV12-3 or TRBV12-4 with TRBJ2-5; weak D call: TRBD1 (5 bases). The source is a boy aged 5-17 years in good health. Sequenced sample: blood. The chain's CDR3 is CASSSDIQETQYF. CDR3 coding DNA: TGTGCCAGCAGTTCGGACATCCAAGAGACCCAGTACTTC.